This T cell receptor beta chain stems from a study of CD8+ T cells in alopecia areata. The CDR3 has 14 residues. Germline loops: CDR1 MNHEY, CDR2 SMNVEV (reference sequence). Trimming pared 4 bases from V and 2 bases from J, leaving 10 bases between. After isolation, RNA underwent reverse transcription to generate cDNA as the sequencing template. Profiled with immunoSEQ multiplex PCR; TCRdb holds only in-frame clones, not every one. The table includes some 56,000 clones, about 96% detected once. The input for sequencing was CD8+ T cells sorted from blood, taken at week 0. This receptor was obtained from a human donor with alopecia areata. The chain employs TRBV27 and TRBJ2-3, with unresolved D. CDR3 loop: CASSWSANTDTQYF. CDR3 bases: TGTGCCAGCAGTTGGTCAGCCAACACAGATACGCAGTATTTT.